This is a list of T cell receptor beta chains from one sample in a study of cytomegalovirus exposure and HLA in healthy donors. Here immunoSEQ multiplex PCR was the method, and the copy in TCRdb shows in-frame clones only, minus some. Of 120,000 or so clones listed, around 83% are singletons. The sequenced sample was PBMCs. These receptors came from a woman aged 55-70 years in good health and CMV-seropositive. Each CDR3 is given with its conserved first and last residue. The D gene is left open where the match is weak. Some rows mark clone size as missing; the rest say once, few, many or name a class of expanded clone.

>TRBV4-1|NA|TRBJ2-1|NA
TGCGCCAGCAGCCAAGGAGGGTCCTTCTACAATGAGCAGTTCTTC
CASSQGGSFYNEQFF
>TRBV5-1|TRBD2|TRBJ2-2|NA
TGCGCCAGCAGCGCAAAGACTAGCGCGACTGAGATATACACCGGGGAGCTGTTTTTT
CASSAKTSATEIYTGELFF
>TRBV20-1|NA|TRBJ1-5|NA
TGCAGTGCTTCCAGGAATCAGCCCCAGCATTTT
CSASRNQPQHF
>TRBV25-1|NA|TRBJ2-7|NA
TGTGCCAGCAGTGTGCCTCCGTGGGGCCACGAGCAGTACTTC
CASSVPPWGHEQYF
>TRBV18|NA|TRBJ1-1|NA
TGTGCCAGCTCACCGATGGACAGTTCCTTCACTGAAGCTTTCTTT
CASSPMDSSFTEAFF
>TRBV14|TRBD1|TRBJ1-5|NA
TGTGCCAGCAGCCAGGCTTACAGGGGGCGGAACAATCAGCCCCAGCATTTT
CASSQAYRGRNNQPQHF
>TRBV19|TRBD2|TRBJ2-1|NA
TGTGCCAGTAGTATAGGCGGGAGACATTCCTACAATGAGCAGTTCTTC
CASSIGGRHSYNEQFF
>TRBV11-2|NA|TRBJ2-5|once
TGTGCCAGCAGCTTAGGGAGTAGCCCGGAGACCCAGTACTTC
CASSLGSSPETQYF
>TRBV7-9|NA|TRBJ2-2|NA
TGTGCCAGCAGCTCCGCGTCCGGGGAGCTGTTTTTT
CASSSASGELFF
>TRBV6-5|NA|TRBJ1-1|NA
TGTGCCAGCAGTTACCACTCCGGACTTGGACTGGGAGCTTTCTTT
CASSYHSGLGLGAFF
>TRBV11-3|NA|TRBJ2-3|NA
TGTGCCAGCAGCTTAGGGGCGACAGATACGCAGTATTTT
CASSLGATDTQYF
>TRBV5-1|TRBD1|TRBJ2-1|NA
TGCGCCAGCAGCTTGGGACAGGGTAGCGATGAGCAGTTCTTC
CASSLGQGSDEQFF
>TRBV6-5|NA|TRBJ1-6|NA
TGTGCCAGCAGGGAGAGGTATTCACCCCTCCACTTT
CASRERYSPLHF
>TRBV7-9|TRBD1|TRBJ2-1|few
TGTGCCAGCAGCCTCTTACGGGACAGCCGATACAATGAGCAGTTCTTC
CASSLLRDSRYNEQFF
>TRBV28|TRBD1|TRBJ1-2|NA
TGTGCCAGCAGCTCCGGGACAGCCTATGGCTACACCTTC
CASSSGTAYGYTF
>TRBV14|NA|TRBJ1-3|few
TGTGCCAGCAGCCATGTTGACAGAGACTCTGGAAACACCATATATTTT
CASSHVDRDSGNTIYF